These T cell receptor beta chains were read from a single sample in a study of Ad26.COV2.S vaccination and SARS-CoV-2 variants. TCRdb keeps only in-frame clones here, not all; method: immunoSEQ multiplex PCR. The sample yields about 350,000 clones, 75% to 90% seen once. The source was peripheral blood, collected in a trial of Ad26.COV2.S vaccine versus placebo. Every receptor here comes from a person aged 18-60 years who received the Ad26.COV2.S COVID-19 vaccine or a placebo. Both conserved end residues are part of each CDR3. Each record gives: CDR3 DNA, CDR3 protein, clone size, D gene, J gene, V gene. D genes are given only for firm matches. Only some rows state a clone size, as once, few, many or a class for expanded clones.

CDR3nt: TGTGCCATCAGTGTGGGGGGGAATTCACCCCTCCACTTT; CDR3aa: CAISVGGNSPLHF; abundance: NA; d_gene: NA; j_gene: TRBJ1-6; v_gene: TRBV10-3
CDR3nt: TGTGCCAGCAGTGACCACCCGGGACAGGGGGCGAATCAGCCCCAGCATTTT; CDR3aa: CASSDHPGQGANQPQHF; abundance: once; d_gene: TRBD1; j_gene: TRBJ1-5; v_gene: TRBV6-2/TRBV6-3
CDR3nt: TGTGCCAGCAGCCAAGGAGGACTCAACGTAGGGGCTTTCTTT; CDR3aa: CASSQGGLNVGAFF; abundance: NA; d_gene: NA; j_gene: TRBJ1-1; v_gene: TRBV14
CDR3nt: TGTGCCAGCAGAGTCCCCCCGAACACTGAAGCTTTCTTT; CDR3aa: CASRVPPNTEAFF; abundance: NA; d_gene: NA; j_gene: TRBJ1-1; v_gene: TRBV6-6
CDR3nt: TGTGCCAGCAGCTTGCGACAGCTCAATAATTCACCCCTCCACTTT; CDR3aa: CASSLRQLNNSPLHF; abundance: NA; d_gene: NA; j_gene: TRBJ1-6; v_gene: TRBV5-5
CDR3nt: TGTGCCAGCAGTGTCAGGGTCGGAAGTGAAAAACTGTTTTTT; CDR3aa: CASSVRVGSEKLFF; abundance: NA; d_gene: NA; j_gene: TRBJ1-4; v_gene: TRBV28
CDR3nt: TGTGCCAGCAGTTCACCTTACCGGGACAGGGGAACCACCGGGGAGCTGTTTTTT; CDR3aa: CASSSPYRDRGTTGELFF; abundance: NA; d_gene: TRBD1; j_gene: TRBJ2-2; v_gene: TRBV28
CDR3nt: TGTGCCTGGAGCGAGGGCCTCAGGACCAGAAACACCATATATTTT; CDR3aa: CAWSEGLRTRNTIYF; abundance: NA; d_gene: NA; j_gene: TRBJ1-3; v_gene: TRBV30
CDR3nt: TGTGCCAGCAGTGAACAGGCCTACGAGCAGTACTTC; CDR3aa: CASSEQAYEQYF; abundance: NA; d_gene: NA; j_gene: TRBJ2-7; v_gene: TRBV2
CDR3nt: TGTGCCAGTAGTCCCCAGACTAGCGGGAAGGGGGATACGCAGTATTTT; CDR3aa: CASSPQTSGKGDTQYF; abundance: NA; d_gene: TRBD2; j_gene: TRBJ2-3; v_gene: TRBV19
CDR3nt: TGTGCCAGCAGCTTAGTCGGCAGTAGCAATCAGCCCCAGCATTTT; CDR3aa: CASSLVGSSNQPQHF; abundance: many; d_gene: NA; j_gene: TRBJ1-5; v_gene: TRBV7-8
CDR3nt: TGCGCCAGCAGCTTGGACAGACCTAACACCGGGGAGCTGTTTTTT; CDR3aa: CASSLDRPNTGELFF; abundance: NA; d_gene: NA; j_gene: TRBJ2-2; v_gene: TRBV5-1
CDR3nt: TGTGCCACCAGTGATTCCCAAGGACAGGGGAGAACGCAGTATTTT; CDR3aa: CATSDSQGQGRTQYF; abundance: NA; d_gene: TRBD1; j_gene: TRBJ2-3; v_gene: TRBV24-1
CDR3nt: TGTGCCAGCAGTTTATTTTCAGGGACAGGAAACACCATATATTTT; CDR3aa: CASSLFSGTGNTIYF; abundance: NA; d_gene: NA; j_gene: TRBJ1-3; v_gene: TRBV28
CDR3nt: TGCGCCAGCAGTGGGTCAGGGGGCAACGAGCAGTACTTC; CDR3aa: CASSGSGGNEQYF; abundance: NA; d_gene: TRBD1; j_gene: TRBJ2-7; v_gene: TRBV10-1
CDR3nt: TGTGCCATCAACAGGCCGAACACCGGGGAGCTGTTTTTT; CDR3aa: CAINRPNTGELFF; abundance: NA; d_gene: NA; j_gene: TRBJ2-2; v_gene: TRBV10-3
CDR3nt: TGTGCCAGCAGCTTGGCCTACAATGAGCAGTTCTTC; CDR3aa: CASSLAYNEQFF; abundance: NA; d_gene: NA; j_gene: TRBJ2-1; v_gene: TRBV5-5
CDR3nt: TGTGCCAGCAGCTTAGCAGTAAAGGGGGCGAGAAATTATGGCTACACCTTC; CDR3aa: CASSLAVKGARNYGYTF; abundance: NA; d_gene: TRBD1; j_gene: TRBJ1-2; v_gene: TRBV13
CDR3nt: TGTGCCAGCAGCCAAGAGGTCTTCACCGGCTACAATGAGCAGTTCTTC; CDR3aa: CASSQEVFTGYNEQFF; abundance: NA; d_gene: NA; j_gene: TRBJ2-1; v_gene: TRBV14
CDR3nt: TGTGCCAGCAGTCCCTTTGGGGAAGAGTGGAACACCATATATTTT; CDR3aa: CASSPFGEEWNTIYF; abundance: NA; d_gene: NA; j_gene: TRBJ1-3; v_gene: TRBV28
CDR3nt: TGTGCCAGCAGTTTAGTGACAGGCGGTGAGCAGTTCTTC; CDR3aa: CASSLVTGGEQFF; abundance: NA; d_gene: NA; j_gene: TRBJ2-1; v_gene: TRBV12-3/TRBV12-4
CDR3nt: TGTGCTAGTGGTTTGGTACTTCAGGGAACTGAAGCTTTCTTT; CDR3aa: CASGLVLQGTEAFF; abundance: once; d_gene: NA; j_gene: TRBJ1-1; v_gene: TRBV12-5
CDR3nt: TGCGCCAGCAGCTTGGGGGGTCCGGGGAGCTCTGGAAACACCATATATTTT; CDR3aa: CASSLGGPGSSGNTIYF; abundance: NA; d_gene: NA; j_gene: TRBJ1-3; v_gene: TRBV5-1
CDR3nt: TGTGCCAGCAGTGAACCCTCCACTAACTATGGCTACACCTTC; CDR3aa: CASSEPSTNYGYTF; abundance: NA; d_gene: NA; j_gene: TRBJ1-2; v_gene: TRBV25-1
CDR3nt: TGCGCCAGCAGTGAGACAGGGACTAACTATGGCTACACCTTC; CDR3aa: CASSETGTNYGYTF; abundance: medium-sized; d_gene: NA; j_gene: TRBJ1-2; v_gene: TRBV10-1
CDR3nt: TGTGCCAGCTCACCAGGAGAGGGCCGGAATGAGCAGTTCTTC; CDR3aa: CASSPGEGRNEQFF; abundance: NA; d_gene: NA; j_gene: TRBJ2-1; v_gene: TRBV18
CDR3nt: TGTGCCAGCAGATCCGGGACAGACTATGGCTACACCTTC; CDR3aa: CASRSGTDYGYTF; abundance: NA; d_gene: TRBD1; j_gene: TRBJ1-2; v_gene: TRBV7-9
CDR3nt: TGTGCCAGTAGTATACGTGGGGGCCCCCATGAGCAGTTCTTC; CDR3aa: CASSIRGGPHEQFF; abundance: once; d_gene: NA; j_gene: TRBJ2-1; v_gene: TRBV19
CDR3nt: TGCGCCAGCAGCCAAATCCCGGGACAGCGACACTACGAGCAGTACTTC; CDR3aa: CASSQIPGQRHYEQYF; abundance: once; d_gene: TRBD1; j_gene: TRBJ2-7; v_gene: TRBV4-1
CDR3nt: TGTGCCAGCAGCGGCGGGACGGGGAACACTGAAGCTTTCTTT; CDR3aa: CASSGGTGNTEAFF; abundance: NA; d_gene: NA; j_gene: TRBJ1-1; v_gene: TRBV6-5
CDR3nt: TGTGCCAGCAGCCAATTCTCAGGGGCGGATGAGCAGTTCTTC; CDR3aa: CASSQFSGADEQFF; abundance: NA; d_gene: NA; j_gene: TRBJ2-1; v_gene: TRBV14
CDR3nt: TGCGCCAGCAGCTTGACCGGGACAGGGGGTCTGGACACTGAAGCTTTCTTT; CDR3aa: CASSLTGTGGLDTEAFF; abundance: NA; d_gene: TRBD1; j_gene: TRBJ1-1; v_gene: TRBV5-1
CDR3nt: TGTGCCAGCAGTTACTCAGGTAGTAGAGGCATCAATGAGCAGTTCTTC; CDR3aa: CASSYSGSRGINEQFF; abundance: NA; d_gene: NA; j_gene: TRBJ2-1; v_gene: TRBV6-2/TRBV6-3
CDR3nt: TGTGCCAGCAGCTTGGGGTCCTCCTACGAGCAGTACTTC; CDR3aa: CASSLGSSYEQYF; abundance: NA; d_gene: NA; j_gene: TRBJ2-7; v_gene: TRBV13
CDR3nt: TGTGCCAGCAGCTTGACCGGGACCTACGAGCAGTACTTC; CDR3aa: CASSLTGTYEQYF; abundance: once; d_gene: NA; j_gene: TRBJ2-7; v_gene: TRBV5-5
CDR3nt: TGTGCCACCAGCAGAATCACAGGGGGCGGAGAGACCCAGTACTTC; CDR3aa: CATSRITGGGETQYF; abundance: NA; d_gene: TRBD1; j_gene: TRBJ2-5; v_gene: TRBV15
CDR3nt: TGTGCCAGCAGCTCGCTGCAGGGACGGAGGTACTATGAAGCTTTCTTT; CDR3aa: CASSSLQGRRYYEAFF; abundance: NA; d_gene: NA; j_gene: TRBJ1-1; v_gene: TRBV5-6
CDR3nt: TGTGCCAGCAGCTCAGTTACAGGGAGCTACGAGCAGTACTTC; CDR3aa: CASSSVTGSYEQYF; abundance: NA; d_gene: NA; j_gene: TRBJ2-7; v_gene: TRBV7-2
CDR3nt: TGTGCCAGCTCAACGGACAACTATGGCTACACCTTC; CDR3aa: CASSTDNYGYTF; abundance: once; d_gene: NA; j_gene: TRBJ1-2; v_gene: TRBV18
CDR3nt: TGTGCCAGCAGCGCTGGAGCTGCAAGGTCCGGAAACACCATATATTTT; CDR3aa: CASSAGAARSGNTIYF; abundance: once; d_gene: NA; j_gene: TRBJ1-3; v_gene: TRBV9
CDR3nt: TGTGCCAGTATCCCGGGGACAGGGGGACGCGCTTTCTTT; CDR3aa: CASIPGTGGRAFF; abundance: NA; d_gene: TRBD1; j_gene: TRBJ1-1; v_gene: TRBV19
CDR3nt: TGTGCCAGCAGAACCCCGACGGGGTCCCCAAGAAGACTAGCGGGAGACACCGGGGAGCTGTTTTTT; CDR3aa: CASRTPTGSPRRLAGDTGELFF; abundance: NA; d_gene: TRBD2; j_gene: TRBJ2-2; v_gene: TRBV28
CDR3nt: TGTGCCAGCAGCGGGGACAGTGGGGGTTCACCCCTCCACTTT; CDR3aa: CASSGDSGGSPLHF; abundance: NA; d_gene: TRBD1; j_gene: TRBJ1-6; v_gene: TRBV9
CDR3nt: TGTGCCAGCAGCACGAGGGAGACCCAGTACTTC; CDR3aa: CASSTRETQYF; abundance: NA; d_gene: NA; j_gene: TRBJ2-5; v_gene: TRBV5-6
CDR3nt: TGTGCCAGTAGTATAGACTGGGGCAGGAACACTGAAGCTTTCTTT; CDR3aa: CASSIDWGRNTEAFF; abundance: NA; d_gene: NA; j_gene: TRBJ1-1; v_gene: TRBV19